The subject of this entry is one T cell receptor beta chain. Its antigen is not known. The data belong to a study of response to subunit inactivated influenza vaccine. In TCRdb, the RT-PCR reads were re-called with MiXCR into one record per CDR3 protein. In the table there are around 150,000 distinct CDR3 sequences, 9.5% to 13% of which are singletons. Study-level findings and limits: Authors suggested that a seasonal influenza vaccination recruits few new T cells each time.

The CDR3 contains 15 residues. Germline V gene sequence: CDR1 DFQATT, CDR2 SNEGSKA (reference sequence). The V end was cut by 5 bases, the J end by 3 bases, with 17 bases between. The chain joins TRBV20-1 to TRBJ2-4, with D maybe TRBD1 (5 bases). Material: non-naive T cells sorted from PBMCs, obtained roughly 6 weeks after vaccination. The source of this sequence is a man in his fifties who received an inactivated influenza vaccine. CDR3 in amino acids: CSAPTHGAHKNIQYF. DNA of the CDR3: TGCAGTGCTCCTACCCATGGGGCGCACAAAAACATTCAGTACTTC.